This passage covers 28 T cell receptor beta chains from one sample sequenced in a study of T cell responses to AZD1222 COVID-19 vaccine. Using immunoSEQ multiplex PCR, the repertoire was profiled, and TCRdb retains in-frame clones only, with some absent. The sample holds about 110,000 clones, roughly 92% seen once. Material: peripheral blood, obtained 28 days after the second AZD1222 dose. Receptors were obtained from an adult who received the AZD1222 COVID-19 vaccine.

This chain connects TRBV19 to TRBJ1-1; D remains ambiguous. Germline V lookup: CDR1 LNHDA, CDR2 SQIVND (reference sequence). V was pared by 7 bases and J by 0 bases, with 9 bases between. The CDR3 loop spans 13 amino acids. The CDR3 nucleotides are TGTGCCAGTATTCCGGTACTGAACACTGAAGCTTTCTTT. Protein: CASIPVLNTEAFF.

The chain combines TRBV18 with TRBJ1-1; 7 bases map to TRBD1. This CDR3 contains 13 residues. V shed 3 bases and J 7 bases; nucleotides not matched to a gene: 5. The germline CDR1 and CDR2 sequences are KGHSH and LQKENI. CDR3 region: CASSPGTVDEAFF. The DNA of the CDR3 is TGTGCCAGCTCACCCGGGACAGTAGATGAAGCTTTCTTT.

The rearrangement joins TRBV5-4 to TRBJ1-2; a weak D match, TRBD1 (6 bases). CDR1 and CDR2 (germline): SGHNT, YYREEE (reference sequence). The CDR3 extends over 14 amino acids. V lost 0 bases, J lost 4 bases, and 10 bases lay in between. The chain's CDR3 is CASSLGGQTYGYTF. The CDR3 DNA reads as TGTGCCAGCAGCTTGGGCGGACAGACCTATGGCTACACCTTC.

This sequence joins TRBV18 and TRBJ2-1, with 10 nucleotides matching TRBD2. The CDR3 length is 13 residues. J was trimmed by 5 bases and V by 8 bases; bases with no gene match: 3. Germline CDR1 and CDR2: KGHSH and LQKENI. This CDR3 reads CASTGLANNEQFF. The DNA for the CDR3 is TGTGCCAGCACGGGACTAGCGAACAATGAGCAGTTCTTC. The full variable domain, completed using reference TRBV18 and TRBJ2-1, is NAGVMQNPRHLVRRRGQEARLRCSPMKGHSHVYWYRQLPEEGLKFMVYLQKENIIDESGMPKERFSAEFPKEGPSILRIQQVVRGDSAAYFCASTGLANNEQFFGPGTRLTVL.

V gene TRBV7-9 combines with J gene TRBJ1-1, with TRBD1 matching 7 bases. In germline, CDR1 is SEHNR, CDR2 FQNEAQ (reference sequence). With 2 bases clipped from V and 1 base from J, the junction kept 4 bases outside the gene matches. The CDR3 is 15 amino acids. The CDR3, as DNA: TGTGCCAGCAGCTTATCAGGGGGTGGGAACACTGAAGCTTTCTTT. Encoded protein: CASSLSGGGNTEAFF.

In regard to this clone: The sample contains more than one DNA sequence encoding this CDR3. J is TRBJ2-3 and V is TRBV7-9; D gene uncertain. Germline CDR1 reads SEHNR; CDR2 reads FQNEAQ (reference sequence). Trimming stripped 1 base from V and 0 bases from J, with 5 bases between. The CDR3 runs to 14 residues. CDR3 protein: CASSLGVSTDTQYF. The CDR3 region has the DNA TGTGCCAGCAGCTTAGGAGTTAGCACAGATACGCAGTATTTT.

CDR3 DNA sequence: TGTGCCATTTTGCCGGGACAGGGTCTCACCGGGGAGCTGTTTTTT. Translated: CAILPGQGLTGELFF. This chain links TRBV10-3 with TRBJ2-2, with 9 bases lining up with TRBD1. Germline CDR1 reads ENHRY; CDR2 reads SYGVKD. This CDR3 contains 15 residues. V lost 9 bases to trimming and J lost 4 bases; unmatched junction nucleotides: 9.

The gene calls are TRBV9 and TRBJ2-7; a weak D match, TRBD2 (5 bases). Trimming stripped 4 bases from V and 2 bases from J, with 13 bases between. The CDR3 sequence is 14 residues long. Germline assignment: CDR1 SGDLS and CDR2 YYNGEE. CDR3: CASSTTDGTYEQYF. The CDR3 DNA reads as TGTGCCAGCAGCACAACCGACGGGACCTACGAGCAGTACTTC.

The rearrangement uses TRBV10-3 and TRBJ2-2, with D unresolved. The CDR3 contains 14 residues. V lost 4 bases and J lost 0, with 6 bases in between. Germline V gene lookup returns CDR1 ENHRY and CDR2 SYGVKD. The CDR3 loop is CAISGTANTGELFF. The CDR3, as DNA: TGTGCCATCAGTGGAACGGCGAACACCGGGGAGCTGTTTTTT.

This clone was seen only a few times. The V call is TRBV5-7, the J call TRBJ1-5; no firm D call. TRBV5-7 is annotated as an ORF whose role is uncertain. The CDR3 consists of 11 residues. V was trimmed by 2 bases and J by 9 bases, leaving 6 bases between them. CDR3 residues: CASSFGGPQHF. CDR3 DNA: TGTGCCAGCAGCTTCGGTGGGCCCCAGCATTTT.

This clone was counted once. V gene TRBV7-3 combines with J gene TRBJ2-1; D remains ambiguous. V gave up 3 bases and J gave up 8 bases, with 11 bases separating them. Per germline, CDR1 SGHTA and CDR2 FQGTGA. The CDR3 is made up of 13 amino acids. The CDR3 is CASSFLLEDEQFF. The CDR3 DNA reads TGTGCCAGCAGCTTCCTCCTAGAGGATGAGCAGTTCTTC. Looking up the rest from reference TRBV7-3 and TRBJ2-1 gives the full variable domain: GAGVSQTPSNKVTEKGKYVELRCDPISGHTALYWYRQSLGQGPEFLIYFQGTGAADDSGLPNDRFFAVRPEGSVSTLKIQRTERGDSAVYLCASSFLLEDEQFFGPGTRLTVL.

The V call is TRBV6-5, the J call TRBJ1-1; no clear D gene. V was clipped by 4 bases and J by 1 base, with 10 bases between them. CDR1 MNHEY and CDR2 SVGAGI come from the germline V gene. CDR3 size: 14 residues. In nucleotides, the CDR3 is TGTGCCAGCAGTTCGACCGGCGCGAACACTGAAGCTTTCTTT. Residues: CASSSTGANTEAFF.

Comment on this clone: The junction does not match germline at one end; this may be a read error. V is TRBV7-7 and J is TRBJ2-3; TRBD2 is a possible D gene (6 bases). Germline loops: CDR1 SSHAT, CDR2 FNYEAQ (reference sequence). The CDR3 has 13 residues. The CDR3 reads CASSLGLTDTQYF. The CDR3 coding sequence is TGTGCTAGCAGCTTGGGACTCACAGATACGCAGTATTTT.

This chain uses TRBV6-4 with TRBJ1-2; D is perhaps TRBD1 (5 bases). Trimming took 6 bases from V and 6 from J, leaving 23 bases between them. The CDR3 has 16 residues. Germline CDR1 reads MRHNA; CDR2 reads SNTAGT. In DNA form, the CDR3 reads TGTGCCAGCAGCCCAATGGGGGTCGGGCTTCTAGATGGCTACACCTTC. Residues: CASSPMGVGLLDGYTF.

This clone was counted only a few times. The chain has TRBV7-2 and TRBJ1-6, with D tentatively TRBD1 (6 bases). Germline CDR1 and CDR2: SGHTA and FQGNSA. Trimming left V 7 bases short and J 9 bases short, with 13 bases between. This CDR3 region has 13 residues. CDR3 DNA: TGTGCCAGCAAAAAAAGGGGGTCTTCACCCCTCCACTTT. It specifies CASKKRGSSPLHF.

The chain uses TRBV18 and TRBJ1-1, with D maybe TRBD1 (5 bases). V was pared by 4 bases and J by 1 base, with 10 bases between. Per germline, CDR1 KGHSH and CDR2 LQKENI. The CDR3 loop spans 14 amino acids. This CDR3 reads CASSLGPRNTEAFF. The DNA for the CDR3 is TGTGCCAGCTCACTGGGACCCAGGAACACTGAAGCTTTCTTT.

The rearrangement uses TRBV7-9 and TRBJ2-3, with TRBD1 identical over 9 bases. Germline V gene sequence: CDR1 SEHNR, CDR2 FQNEAQ (reference sequence). The CDR3 has 16 amino acids. J lost 1 base, V lost 4 bases, and 6 bases had no gene match. In DNA form, the CDR3 reads TGTGCCAGCAGCTCCCGGGACAGGGTTGGCACAGATACGCAGTATTTT. This encodes CASSSRDRVGTDTQYF.

The V and J genes are TRBV5-4 and TRBJ1-1; D is possibly TRBD1 (5 bases). The CDR3 is 15 residues long. Germline-derived CDR1 and CDR2 are SGHNT and YYREEE (reference sequence). Between the trimmed V and J ends, which lost 2 bases and 3 bases, there was a span of 14 bases. The CDR3 coding sequence is TGTGCCAGCAGCTTTTCGGGACCAAGGGACACTGAAGCTTTCTTT. It encodes CASSFSGPRDTEAFF.

The chain combines TRBV5-6 with TRBJ2-1, with TRBD1 matching 8 bases. Germline trimming cut 4 bases from V and 5 bases from J; bases unmatched to any gene: 8. The CDR3 spans 15 residues. The germline CDR1 and CDR2 sequences are SGHDT and YYEEEE. The CDR3: CASSLVTGAHNEQFF. The CDR3 nucleotides are TGTGCCAGCAGCCTTGTGACAGGGGCGCACAATGAGCAGTTCTTC.

The CDR3: CASSKGTGRDQPQHF. DNA for the CDR3: TGTGCCAGCAGTAAAGGGACAGGCCGTGATCAGCCCCAGCATTTT. The chain links TRBV2 to TRBJ1-5, with TRBD1 matching over 8 bases. Per the germline V gene, CDR1 is SNHLY and CDR2 is FYNNEI. With V trimmed by 5 bases and J by 5 bases, 8 bases remained unmatched. This CDR3 contains 15 residues.

The CDR3 DNA reads TGTGCCATCGGGGTCCCTGGAAACACCATATATTTT. This codes for CAIGVPGNTIYF. The J gene is TRBJ1-3, the V gene TRBV10-3; D gene unclear. The V end was cut by 8 bases, the J end by 2 bases, with 7 bases between. The CDR3 has 12 amino acids. From germline, CDR1 is ENHRY and CDR2 SYGVKD.

This clone appeared a single time. The rearrangement joins TRBV4-1 to TRBJ1-3, with 7 bases matching TRBD1. Germline CDR1 reads MGHRA; CDR2 reads YSYEKL. This CDR3 contains 17 residues. The trim removed 2 bases at V and 0 bases at J, leaving 7 bases unmatched. The CDR3 loop reads CASSQLAGGHSGNTIYF. CDR3 DNA: TGCGCCAGCAGCCAACTGGCAGGGGGTCACTCTGGAAACACCATATATTTT.

The chain links TRBV3-1 (or the pseudogene TRBV3-2) to TRBJ2-3; perhaps TRBD1 as D (6 bases). This CDR3 comprises 16 residues. V was cut by 0 bases and J by 4 bases, with 14 bases left in between. Germline-derived CDR1 and CDR2 are LGHDT and YNNKEL (reference sequence). CDR3 loop: CASSQERPGVADTQYF. The CDR3 nucleotides read TGTGCCAGCAGCCAAGAGCGTCCAGGGGTCGCAGATACGCAGTATTTT.

V usage is TRBV12-5 and J usage is TRBJ1-5, with D possibly matching TRBD1 (6 bases). The CDR3 is made up of 16 amino acids. Germline V CDR1 and CDR2: LGHNT, FRNRAP. The germline V and J ends were trimmed by 0 bases and 7 bases, with 16 bases remaining between them. The DNA for the CDR3 is TGTGCTAGTGGTTTGGTACTCGACAGGCTAGCCCAGCCCCAGCATTTT. This encodes CASGLVLDRLAQPQHF. Filled out from reference TRBV12-5 and TRBJ1-5, the complete variable domain reads DARVTQTPRHKVTEMGQEVTMRCQPILGHNTVFWYRQTMMQGLELLAYFRNRAPLDDSGMPKDRFSAEMPDATLATLKIQPSEPRDSAVYFCASGLVLDRLAQPQHFGDGTRLSIL.

This sequence joins TRBV28 and TRBJ1-2; D is perhaps TRBD1 (5 bases). The CDR3 runs 15 residues. Germline values: CDR1 MDHEN, CDR2 SYDVKM. Deletions cut 7 bases from V and 4 bases from J, with 19 bases between. CDR3 loop: CASTASGGAGYGYTF. CDR3 DNA: TGTGCCAGCACCGCCTCCGGGGGAGCGGGCTATGGCTACACCTTC.

The chain uses TRBV5-4 and TRBJ2-7; TRBD2 aligns across 7 bases. There are 13 residues in the CDR3. Germline V CDR1 and CDR2: SGHNT, YYREEE (reference sequence). V lost 6 bases to trimming and J lost 3 bases; unmatched junction nucleotides: 6. The DNA of the CDR3 is TGTGCCAGCACCTCAGCGGGGTTCTACGAGCAGTACTTC. Translating gives CASTSAGFYEQYF.

The rearrangement joins TRBV28 to TRBJ1-5, with 9 bases lining up with TRBD1. The CDR3 length is 14 residues. From germline, CDR1 is MDHEN and CDR2 SYDVKM. V gave up 6 bases and J gave up 6 bases; unmatched junction bases: 6. CDR3: CASSLDRGRQPQHF. The CDR3 DNA sequence: TGTGCCAGCAGCCTGGACAGGGGACGTCAGCCCCAGCATTTT. Looking up the rest from reference TRBV28 and TRBJ1-5 gives the full variable domain: DVKVTQSSRYLVKRTGEKVFLECVQDMDHENMFWYRQDPGLGLRLIYFSYDVKMKEKGDIPEGYSVSREKKERFSLILESASTNQTSMYLCASSLDRGRQPQHFGDGTRLSIL.

The chain is built from TRBV6-5 and TRBJ2-7; D not certain. Germline lookup yields CDR1 MNHEY and CDR2 SVGAGI. V shed 10 bases and J shed 3 bases, with 10 bases lying between them. The CDR3 is 11 amino acids. The CDR3 DNA is TGTGCCATCAAATTAAACTACGAGCAGTACTTC. It is translated as CAIKLNYEQYF.